This T cell receptor (beta chain) was identified during a study of cytomegalovirus exposure and HLA in healthy donors. Background on the study: The same platform was used for the 110 or so validation repertoires as for the 666 first-cohort repertoires, as reported in a later analysis.

The repertoire was sequenced with immunoSEQ multiplex PCR; TCRdb's copy has only in-frame clones and lacks some. Among some 80,000 clones listed, 90% to 97% were seen once. Germline loops: CDR1 MDHEN, CDR2 SYDVKM. This CDR3 is built from 13 residues. Trimming shortened V by 7 bases and J by 7 bases, and 16 bases separated the two germline ends. V usage is TRBV28 and J usage is TRBJ1-2; D is possibly TRBD1 (6 bases). This sequence was found in a man aged 18 to 30 in good health and CMV-seropositive. Sequencing used PBMCs. The CDR3 coding sequence is TGTGCCAGCACCGACCCAGGGGTGGGTGGCTACACCTTC. Protein product: CASTDPGVGGYTF.